This T cell receptor (beta chain) was found in a study of T-cell reconstitution after alpha-beta-depleted transplantation in children (dated by TCRdb to the mid-2010s). Turning to the overall study: Using TCR repertoire profiling, the study quantitatively followed how T-cell immune reconstitution unfolded in children after TCRalphabeta/CD19-depleted allogeneic hematopoietic cell transplantation. Broad study findings and their caveats: In some patients, high TCRbeta diversity at day 60 was attributed to recipient T cells and intrathymic progenitors that had survived conditioning. The frequencies of hyperexpanded clones fell over the following months, and after one year, T-cell counts and TCRbeta diversity were mostly attributed to newly produced T cells. Apparently early alphabetaT-cell count recovery about two months after transplant reportedly relied on only several hundred rapidly expanded clones derived from non-depleted graft cells.

Library construction relied on PCR. The reads were generated on an Illumina HiSeq 2500. TCR library preparation used molecular barcoding, with unique molecular identifiers applied to normalize quantification of the TCRbeta repertoire. Using fastp at Q25 and MiXCR, TCRdb reprocessed the public reads and kept productive beta chains. For every CDR3 protein sequence, its rows merge into one entry that carries the most common genes and DNA. This sample holds about 900,000 distinct CDR3 sequences; 25% to 35% were observed only once. The ten largest clones represent 25% to 35% of the sample. Turning to this clonotype: Its antigen is unknown. It has no much larger one-base neighbor in the sample; base qualities were not kept.

The germline V gene encodes CDR1 LNHNV and CDR2 YYDKDF (reference sequence). The CDR3 runs 15 amino acids, cysteine and phenylalanine included. The sequence is cut down to CDR3 DNA, 45 bases in frame from base 1. V is pared back by 5 bases and J by 0 bases, with 10 bases lying between the germline termini. According to the study, the label for this sample's treatment or condition signals: allogeneic hematopoietic cell transplantation with graft depleted of TCRalphabeta T cells and CD19 B cells. Transplant recipients were children who received TCRalphabeta/CD19-depleted allogeneic hematopoietic cell grafts.

This sequence uses TRBV15 and TRBJ2-2, with the D gene uncertain. The input for sequencing was PBMCs, mostly from graft donor cells, taken 360 days after TCRalphabeta/CD19-depleted stem cell transplant. The sequence derives from a boy less than two years old who had a stem cell transplant for SCID, so the T cells may come from the graft donor. The CDR3 protein sequence reads: CATSFQPANTGELFF. The nucleotides are TGTGCCACCAGCTTCCAGCCAGCGAACACCGGGGAGCTGTTTTTT.